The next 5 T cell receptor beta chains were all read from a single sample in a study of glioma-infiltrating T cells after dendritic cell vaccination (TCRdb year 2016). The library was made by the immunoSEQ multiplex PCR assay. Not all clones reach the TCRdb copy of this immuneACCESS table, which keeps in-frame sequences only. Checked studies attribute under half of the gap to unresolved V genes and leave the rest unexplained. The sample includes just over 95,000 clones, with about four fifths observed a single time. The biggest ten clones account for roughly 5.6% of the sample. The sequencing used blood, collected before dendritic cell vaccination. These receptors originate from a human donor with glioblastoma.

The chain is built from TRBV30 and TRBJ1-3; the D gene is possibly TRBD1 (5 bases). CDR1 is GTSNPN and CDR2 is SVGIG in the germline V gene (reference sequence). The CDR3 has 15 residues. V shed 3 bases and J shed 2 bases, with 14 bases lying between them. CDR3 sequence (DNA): TGTGCCTGGAGAAATTGGAGGGGAGCTGGAAACACCATATATTTT. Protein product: CAWRNWRGAGNTIYF.

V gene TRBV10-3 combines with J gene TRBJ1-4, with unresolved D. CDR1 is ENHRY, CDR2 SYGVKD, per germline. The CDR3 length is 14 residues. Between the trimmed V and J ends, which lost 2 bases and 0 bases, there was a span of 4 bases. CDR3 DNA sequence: TGTGCCATCAGTGAGGCAGCAACTAATGAAAAACTGTTTTTT. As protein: CAISEAATNEKLFF.

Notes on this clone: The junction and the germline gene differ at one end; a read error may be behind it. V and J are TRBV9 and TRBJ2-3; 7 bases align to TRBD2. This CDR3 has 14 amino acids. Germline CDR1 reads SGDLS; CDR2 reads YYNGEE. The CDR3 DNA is TGTGCCAGCAGCGTAGAGGGACTAAGATCATCCCCAAATTTT. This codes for CASSVEGLRSSPNF.

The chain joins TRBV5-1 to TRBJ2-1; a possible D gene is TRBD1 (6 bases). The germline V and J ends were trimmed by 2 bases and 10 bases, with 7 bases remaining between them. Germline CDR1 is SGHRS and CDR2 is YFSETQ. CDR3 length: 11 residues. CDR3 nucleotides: TGCGCCAGCAGCTTCGGACAGGAGCAGTTCTTC. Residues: CASSFGQEQFF.

DNA of the CDR3: TGTGCCAGCAGCCTCATCGGGCAGGGGTACGAGCAGTACTTC. Translating gives CASSLIGQGYEQYF. The V call is TRBV5-8, the J call TRBJ2-7; D is possibly TRBD1 (6 bases). V shed 4 bases and J shed 4 bases, with 15 bases lying between them. Germline values: CDR1 SGHTS, CDR2 YDEGEE. The CDR3 length is 14 residues.